This T cell receptor (beta chain) derives from a study of T cells and Merkel cell carcinoma outcomes. The junction had 6 bases not matched to a gene; V was cut back by 2 bases and J by 4 bases. Germline V gene sequence: CDR1 SGHRS, CDR2 YFSETQ. The CDR3 sequence is 15 residues long. The data were produced by immunoSEQ multiplex PCR, yet TCRdb's version contains in-frame clones alone and is incomplete. Of around 14,000 clones in the sample, around 90% were seen once. The gene calls are TRBV5-1 and TRBJ1-1; 9 nucleotides line up with TRBD1. Sequencing input: tumor tissue from Merkel cell carcinoma. The clonotype originates from a human donor with Merkel cell carcinoma. The CDR3 sequence: CASSLQLTGGTEAFF. For the CDR3, the DNA is TGCGCCAGCAGCTTACAACTGACAGGGGGCACTGAAGCTTTCTTT. The variable domain in full, with the rest retrieved from reference TRBV5-1 and TRBJ1-1, is KAGVTQTPRYLIKTRGQQVTLSCSPISGHRSVSWYQQTPGQGLQFLFEYFSETQRNKGNFPGRFSGRQFSNSRSEMNVSTLELGDSALYLCASSLQLTGGTEAFFGQGTRLTVV.